This T cell receptor (beta chain) was recorded in a study of post-analysis software for immune sequencing data. General study points: Elevated frequency relative to controls characterized roughly five TRBV segments in patients, TRBV5-6, TRBV5-1 and TRBV20-1 among them. Significantly decreased normalized Chao1 diversity was recorded for multiple sclerosis patients relative to controls. The authors found that F measure strongly co-clustered same-batch samples.

cDNA libraries for TCR beta contained unique molecular identifiers. Between about 0.95 and 11 million T cells gave rise to 500,000 to 650,000 cDNA molecules. TCRdb reprocessed the PCR reads via MiXCR and lists one record per CDR3 protein. The sample lists about 460,000 distinct CDR3 sequences, approximately 46% occurring once. With respect to this clonotype: No antigen is known for it.

CDR1 and CDR2 from the germline V gene are SQVTM and ANQGSEA. The V and J ends lost 4 bases and 7 bases respectively, with 10 bases between them. This CDR3 region has 12 residues. The sample consisted of blood. The chain combines TRBV29-1 with TRBJ1-4, with D possibly being TRBD1 (6 bases). The receptor comes from a girl aged 10-17 years with multiple sclerosis. The DNA for the CDR3 is TGCAGCGTTGCAGGGGCTCGTGAAAAACTGTTTTTT. It encodes CSVAGAREKLFF. Using reference TRBV29-1 and TRBJ1-4 for the parts outside the CDR3, the full variable domain is SAVISQKPSRDICQRGTSLTIQCQVDSQVTMMFWYRQQPGQSLTLIATANQGSEATYESGFVIDKFPISRPNLTFSTLTVSNMSPEDSSIYLCSVAGAREKLFFGSGTQLSVL.